This record concerns one T cell receptor (beta chain) sequence. These data come from a study of T cell changes during pregnancy in multiple sclerosis. TCRdb keeps only in-frame clones here, not all; method: immunoSEQ multiplex PCR. The table has fewer than 150,000 clones, around 97% seen once; the top ten hold roughly 0.45%. CDR1 SGDLS and CDR2 YYNGEE come from the germline V gene. CDR3 length equals 14 residues. The trim removed 3 bases at V and 1 base at J, leaving 2 bases unmatched. The receptor was isolated from a female donor with multiple sclerosis, enrolled in a pregnancy study. Sample: peripheral blood, taken after pregnancy. The chain recombines TRBV9 with TRBJ1-1; TRBD1 agrees at 8 bases. DNA of the CDR3: TGTGCCAGCAGCGACGGGACAGGGAACACTGAAGCTTTCTTT. Translating it yields CASSDGTGNTEAFF. The full variable domain, in which reference TRBV9 and TRBJ1-1 provide the parts outside the CDR3, is DSGVTQTPKHLITATGQRVTLRCSPRSGDLSVYWYQQSLDQGLQFLIQYYNGEERAKGNILERFSAQQFPDLHSELNLSSLELGDSALYFCASSDGTGNTEAFFGQGTRLTVV.